These 30 T cell receptor beta chains share one sample of origin, sequenced in a study of control samples from healthy donors and cancer patients (dated by TCRdb to 2018 to 2021). The protocol used for the library was the immunoSEQ multiplex PCR assay. As stored in TCRdb, this immuneACCESS dataset retains in-frame rearrangements with V and J assigned. A fraction of the clones does not appear; measured against another copy, unresolved V genes explain less than half of the discrepancy, and the remainder lacks a known reason. The sample includes over 150,000 clones, with roughly 94% observed a single time. About 14% of the sample goes to the ten largest clones. The sequencing input was PBMCs. These receptors all come from a man in his 60s with colorectal cancer.

This clone was picked up one time. CDR3 DNA sequence: TGTGCCAGCAGCTGGACACTCTACGAGCAGTACTTC. The encoded protein is CASSWTLYEQYF. The chain joins TRBV6-5 to TRBJ2-7; maybe TRBD1 (5 bases). The germline gives CDR1 MNHEY, CDR2 SVGAGI. CDR3 size: 12 residues. The V end lost 6 bases, the J end lost 3 bases, and 9 bases lay between the germline ends.

The chain carries TRBV19 and TRBJ2-3; TRBD1 aligns across 9 bases. This CDR3 is 17 amino acids long. After removal of 5 bases from V and 0 bases from J, the junction contained 9 bases not matched to a gene. Germline V gene lookup returns CDR1 LNHDA and CDR2 SQIVND (reference sequence). CDR3 in amino acids: CASSLGTGTISTDTQYF. CDR3 sequence (DNA): TGTGCCAGTAGTTTAGGGACAGGGACGATTAGCACAGATACGCAGTATTTT.

In this sample, this clone turned up once. CDR3 sequence reads: CASSLGLGDEQFF. The CDR3 DNA follows: TGTGCCAGCAGCTTAGGTCTAGGCGATGAGCAGTTCTTC. This chain joins TRBV7-8 and TRBJ2-1, with D hard to call. Germline CDR1 reads SGHVS; CDR2 reads FQNEAQ. The CDR3 extends over 13 amino acids. Deletions cut 1 base from V and 8 bases from J, with 9 bases between.

V usage is TRBV24-1 and J usage is TRBJ1-1; TRBD1 matches 8 bases. The V segment lost 9 bases and the J segment 4 bases; nucleotides outside the gene matches: 12. CDR1 KGHDR and CDR2 SFDVKD come from the germline V gene. This CDR3 is built from 15 residues. In DNA form, the CDR3 reads TGTGCCACCCGTCTGCACAGGGGGTCGGTCACTGAAGCTTTCTTT. Amino acids: CATRLHRGSVTEAFF.

The chain employs TRBV27 and TRBJ1-4; D gene unclear. This CDR3 region has 16 residues. The ends were cut back, 0 bases at V and 8 bases at J, with 16 bases in the middle. The V gene's germline CDR1 is MNHEY and CDR2 SMNVEV (reference sequence). This CDR3 is CASSLSARDASEKLFF. The DNA for the CDR3 is TGTGCCAGCAGTTTATCGGCGCGGGATGCCAGCGAAAAACTGTTTTTT.

The rearrangement joins TRBV5-1 to TRBJ1-1; D gene ambiguous. This CDR3 is 15 amino acids long. Trimming pared 1 base from V and 2 bases from J, leaving 12 bases between. Germline assignment: CDR1 SGHRS and CDR2 YFSETQ. The CDR3 loop is CASSLFNSINTEAFF. CDR3 coding DNA: TGCGCCAGCAGCTTGTTCAACAGTATCAACACTGAAGCTTTCTTT.

The chain uses TRBV5-1 and TRBJ2-3, with no clear D. V dropped 4 bases and J dropped 1 base, with 4 bases sitting between them. CDR3 length: 12 residues. Germline V CDR1 and CDR2: SGHRS, YFSETQ. The CDR3 DNA reads TGCGCCAGCAGCAGGGGCACAGATACGCAGTATTTT. Translation gives CASSRGTDTQYF.

The rearrangement joins TRBV4-1 to TRBJ2-2; TRBD2 matches 12 bases. After removal of 2 bases from V and 3 bases from J, the junction contained 1 base not matched to a gene. Per the germline V gene, CDR1 is MGHRA and CDR2 is YSYEKL. CDR3 length equals 16 residues. In DNA, the CDR3 is TGCGCCAGCAGCCAACGACTAGCGGGGGACACCGGGGAGCTGTTTTTT. Translated: CASSQRLAGDTGELFF.

This clone was recorded once. The chain is built from TRBV15 and TRBJ2-2; D unclear. The CDR3 runs 12 residues. Germline values: CDR1 LNHNV, CDR2 YYDKDF (reference sequence). Trimming stripped 1 base from V and 8 bases from J, with 5 bases between. CDR3 region: CATSRVGGELFF. CDR3 sequence (DNA): TGTGCCACCAGCAGAGTGGGGGGGGAGCTGTTTTTT.

V and J are TRBV7-2 and TRBJ1-4, with 9 bases fitting TRBD1. CDR3 length: 15 residues. The V gene end was trimmed by 6 bases and the J gene end by 8 bases; junction bases not matched to a gene: 10. Germline CDR1 and CDR2: SGHTA and FQGNSA. The CDR3 loop is CASSAGTGIREKLFF. The CDR3 DNA sequence: TGTGCCAGCAGTGCCGGGACAGGGATTAGGGAAAAACTGTTTTTT.

The chain carries TRBV20-1 and TRBJ2-5; D is ambiguous. With 3 bases removed from V and 0 bases from J, the gap between germline ends came to 8 bases. Germline V CDR1 and CDR2: DFQATT, SNEGSKA (reference sequence). The CDR3 has 13 residues. The chain's CDR3 is CSASEPHQETQYF. In nucleotides, the CDR3 is TGCAGTGCTAGTGAGCCCCACCAAGAGACCCAGTACTTC.

DNA for the CDR3: TGTGCCAGCAGCCTCGCCTCTGGAAACACCATATATTTT. Amino acids: CASSLASGNTIYF. The V and J genes are TRBV5-6 and TRBJ1-3, with D unresolved. With 4 bases removed from V and 0 bases from J, the gap between germline ends came to 5 bases. The CDR3 runs to 13 residues. CDR1 and CDR2 (germline): SGHDT, YYEEEE.

The chain has TRBV7-2 and TRBJ2-3, with TRBD1 matching 10 bases. Trimming removed 2 bases from V and 6 bases from J; junction bases left unmatched: 5. This CDR3 region has 15 residues. Germline lookup yields CDR1 SGHTA and CDR2 FQGNSA. CDR3: CASSLFDRGPDTQYF. The DNA for the CDR3 is TGTGCCAGCAGCTTATTCGACAGGGGGCCGGATACGCAGTATTTT.

J is TRBJ2-7 and V is TRBV19, with 7 bases fitting TRBD1. Unmatched junction bases numbered 5, after V lost 3 bases and J lost 6 bases. Germline CDR1 LNHDA, CDR2 SQIVND (reference sequence). The CDR3 is 13 residues long. This CDR3 reads CASSINRGGEQYF. CDR3 nucleotides: TGTGCCAGTAGTATCAACAGGGGTGGCGAGCAGTACTTC.

V usage is TRBV5-1 and J usage is TRBJ1-5, with D possibly matching TRBD1 (5 bases). The CDR3 runs to 16 residues. Per the germline V gene, CDR1 is SGHRS and CDR2 is YFSETQ. The V gene lost 0 bases and the J gene lost 3 bases, with 13 bases spanning the gap. CDR3 sequence reads: CASSLGGGGINQPQHF. Written as DNA, the CDR3 is TGCGCCAGCAGCTTGGGGGGCGGGGGTATCAATCAGCCCCAGCATTTT.

J is TRBJ1-4 and V is TRBV2, with 8 bases lining up with TRBD1. Looked up from germline, CDR1 is SNHLY and CDR2 is FYNNEI. With V trimmed by 8 bases and J by 7 bases, 9 bases remained unmatched. This CDR3 has 14 residues. CDR3 DNA: TGTGCCAGCGGGGGTGACAGGGGCCTTGAAAAACTGTTTTTT. Translated: CASGGDRGLEKLFF.

This clone was counted once. The chain carries TRBV4-1 and TRBJ2-2; weak D call: TRBD1 (8 bases). Trimming took 3 bases from V and 4 from J, leaving 12 bases between them. Germline assignment: CDR1 MGHRA and CDR2 YSYEKL. The CDR3 is 15 residues long. CDR3 sequence reads: CASSHTGGATGELFF. The DNA of the CDR3 is TGCGCCAGCAGCCATACAGGGGGGGCCACCGGGGAGCTGTTTTTT.

The rearrangement uses TRBV7-9 and TRBJ2-1; D uncertain. Germline CDR1 is SEHNR and CDR2 is FQNEAQ (reference sequence). V lost 2 bases to trimming and J lost 10 bases, with 12 bases between them. CDR3 length: 13 residues. Here the CDR3 DNA reads TGTGCCAGCAGCTTAAGTTTGACCCCCGAGCAGTTCTTC. Protein: CASSLSLTPEQFF. The complete variable domain, with remaining parts taken from reference TRBV7-9 and TRBJ2-1, reads DTGVSQNPRHKITKRGQNVTFRCDPISEHNRLYWYRQTLGQGPEFLTYFQNEAQLEKSRLLSDRFSAERPKGSFSTLEIQRTEQGDSAMYLCASSLSLTPEQFFGPGTRLTVL.

The CDR3 region is CASSYSGTGINQPQHF. The CDR3 DNA reads as TGTGCCAGCAGTTACTCCGGGACAGGGATAAATCAGCCCCAGCATTTT. This chain uses TRBV6-5 with TRBJ1-5; 9 nucleotides line up with TRBD1. Germline V gene data show CDR1 as MNHEY and CDR2 as SVGAGI. The CDR3 is 16 amino acids. V was pared by 0 bases and J by 4 bases, with 4 bases of the junction left unmatched.

CDR3 bases: TGTGCCAGCACCAACAATGAGCAGTTCTTC. Amino acids: CASTNNEQFF. J is TRBJ2-1 and V is TRBV28, with no clear D. From germline, CDR1 is MDHEN and CDR2 SYDVKM. Trimming cost V 7 bases and J 5 bases, with 3 bases left between them. The length of the CDR3 is 10 residues.

The CDR3 loop is CASSQGLGQGAHTGELFF. The CDR3 nucleotides read TGTGCCAGCAGCCAAGGATTAGGACAGGGGGCGCACACCGGGGAGCTGTTTTTT. The rearrangement links TRBV3-1 (or the pseudogene TRBV3-2) to TRBJ2-2; 11 bases fit TRBD1. Losses at the gene ends were 1 base for V and 3 bases for J; bases not matched to a gene: 7. The germline V gene has CDR1 LGHDT and CDR2 YNNKEL (reference sequence). The CDR3 spans 18 residues.

The chain links TRBV6-5 to TRBJ2-7; 7 bases are a match to TRBD2. Trimming at V came to 2 bases and at J to 2 bases, leaving 3 bases not matched to a gene. The CDR3 consists of 14 residues. CDR1 MNHEY and CDR2 SVGAGI come from the germline V gene. The CDR3 loop reads CASSYGGDPYEQYF. As DNA, the CDR3 is TGTGCCAGCAGTTACGGGGGGGACCCCTACGAGCAGTACTTC.

The V call is TRBV5-8, the J call TRBJ1-1; D uncertain. Germline assignment: CDR1 SGHTS and CDR2 YDEGEE. The CDR3 extends over 11 amino acids. With 5 bases removed from V and 8 bases from J, the gap between germline ends came to 10 bases. CDR3 nucleotide sequence: TGTGCCAGCAGGCGGGTGGGAGAAGCTTTCTTT. It translates to CASRRVGEAFF. The whole variable domain, remainder taken from reference TRBV5-8 and TRBJ1-1, is EAGVTQSPTHLIKTRGQQATLRCSPISGHTSVYWYQQALGLGLQFLLWYDEGEERNRGNFPPRFSGRQFPNYSSELNVNALELEDSALYLCASRRVGEAFFGQGTRLTVV.

The chain couples TRBV4-2 to TRBJ2-7; perhaps D is TRBD1 or TRBD2 (5 bases each). Trimming pared 3 bases from V and 6 bases from J, leaving 6 bases between. The CDR3 runs 11 residues. Germline values: CDR1 LGHNA, CDR2 YNFKEQ. The CDR3 region is CASSQGPEQYF. The CDR3 nucleotides are TGTGCCAGCAGCCAGGGACCCGAGCAGTACTTC.

The rearrangement links TRBV6-5 to TRBJ2-7; tentative D call: TRBD1 (7 bases). V lost 6 bases and J 2 bases, leaving 14 bases between the germline ends. Per germline, CDR1 MNHEY and CDR2 SVGAGI. The CDR3 has 14 residues. CDR3 DNA: TGTGCCAGCAGGTGGGGGGACAGTACCTACGAGCAGTACTTC. Amino acid sequence: CASRWGDSTYEQYF.

The chain links TRBV5-1 to TRBJ2-5, with 8 bases fitting TRBD2. Germline V lookup: CDR1 SGHRS, CDR2 YFSETQ. V dropped 1 base and J dropped 2; count of bases not matched to a gene: 4. The length of the CDR3 is 15 residues. In DNA, the CDR3 is TGCGCCAGCAGCTTGAGACGGGGGGGACAAGAGACCCAGTACTTC. Its translation is CASSLRRGGQETQYF. Filled out from reference TRBV5-1 and TRBJ2-5, the complete variable domain reads KAGVTQTPRYLIKTRGQQVTLSCSPISGHRSVSWYQQTPGQGLQFLFEYFSETQRNKGNFPGRFSGRQFSNSRSEMNVSTLELGDSALYLCASSLRRGGQETQYFGPGTRLLVL.

V and J are TRBV10-2 and TRBJ2-1, with no clear D. The germline V gene has CDR1 WSHSY and CDR2 SAAADI. The CDR3 consists of 16 residues. The V gene lost 3 bases and the J gene lost 8 bases, with 20 bases spanning the gap. The CDR3 here is CASSDRTQLLLDEQFF. CDR3 sequence (DNA): TGCGCCAGCAGTGACCGGACCCAGCTACTCTTGGATGAGCAGTTCTTC.

CDR3 DNA sequence: TGCGCCAGCAGCTTGGACCCAGAGTTCTATGGCTACACCTTC. It is translated as CASSLDPEFYGYTF. The gene calls are TRBV5-1 and TRBJ1-2, with D unclear. CDR1 SGHRS and CDR2 YFSETQ come from the germline V gene. This CDR3 spans 14 amino acids. The ends were cut back, 0 bases at V and 4 bases at J, with 10 bases in the middle. Complete variable domain (other parts from reference TRBV5-1 and TRBJ1-2): KAGVTQTPRYLIKTRGQQVTLSCSPISGHRSVSWYQQTPGQGLQFLFEYFSETQRNKGNFPGRFSGRQFSNSRSEMNVSTLELGDSALYLCASSLDPEFYGYTFGSGTRLTVV.

V is TRBV6-4 and J is TRBJ1-2, with 10 bases matching TRBD1. Germline values: CDR1 MRHNA, CDR2 SNTAGT. CDR3 length equals 15 residues. V lost 4 bases and J lost 0; bases outside the gene matches: 2. The CDR3 DNA reads as TGTGCCAGCAGTGTAGGACAGGGGGCTAACTATGGCTACACCTTC. Protein: CASSVGQGANYGYTF.

The chain links TRBV7-2 to TRBJ2-7, with a possible D match to TRBD1 (5 bases). CDR1 and CDR2 from the germline V gene are SGHTA and FQGNSA. The CDR3 is 14 amino acids. Trimming stripped 2 bases from V and 1 base from J, with 9 bases between. The CDR3 protein is CASSLRQGSYEQYF. CDR3 DNA sequence: TGTGCCAGCAGCTTACGGCAGGGTTCCTACGAGCAGTACTTC.